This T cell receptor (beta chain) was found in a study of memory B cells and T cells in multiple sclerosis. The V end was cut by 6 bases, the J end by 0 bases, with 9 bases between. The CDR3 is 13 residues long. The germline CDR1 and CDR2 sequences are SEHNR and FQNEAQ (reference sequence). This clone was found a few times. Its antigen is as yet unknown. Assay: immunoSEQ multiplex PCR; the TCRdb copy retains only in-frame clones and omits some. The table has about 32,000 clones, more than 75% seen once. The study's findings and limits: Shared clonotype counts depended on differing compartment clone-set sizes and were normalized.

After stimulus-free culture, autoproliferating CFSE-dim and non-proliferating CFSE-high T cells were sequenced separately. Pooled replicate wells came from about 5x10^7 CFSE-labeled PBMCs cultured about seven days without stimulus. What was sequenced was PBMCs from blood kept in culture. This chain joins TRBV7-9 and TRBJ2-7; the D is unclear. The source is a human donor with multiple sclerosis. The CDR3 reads CASSDFNSYEQYF. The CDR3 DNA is TGTGCCAGCAGTGACTTCAACTCCTACGAGCAGTACTTC.